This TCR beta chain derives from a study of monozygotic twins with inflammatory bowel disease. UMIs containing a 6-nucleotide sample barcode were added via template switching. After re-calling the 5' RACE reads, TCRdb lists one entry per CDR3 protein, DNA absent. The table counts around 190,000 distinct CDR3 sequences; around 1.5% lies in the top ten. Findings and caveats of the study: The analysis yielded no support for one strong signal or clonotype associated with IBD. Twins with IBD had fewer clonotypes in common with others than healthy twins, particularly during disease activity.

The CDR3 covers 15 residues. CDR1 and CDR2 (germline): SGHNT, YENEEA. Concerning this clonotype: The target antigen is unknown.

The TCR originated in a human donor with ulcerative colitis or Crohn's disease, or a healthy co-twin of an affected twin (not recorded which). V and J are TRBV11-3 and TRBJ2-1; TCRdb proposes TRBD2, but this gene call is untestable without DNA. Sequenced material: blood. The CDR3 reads CASSATSGGAYEQFF. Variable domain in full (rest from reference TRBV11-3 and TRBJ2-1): EAGVVQSPRYKIIEKKQPVAFWCNPISGHNTLYWYLQNLGQGPELLIRYENEEAVDDSQLPKDRFSAERLKGVDSTLKIQPAELGDSAVYLCASSATSGGAYEQFFGPGTRLTVL.